The 2 T cell receptor beta chains listed next were all sequenced from one sample in a study of response to subunit inactivated influenza vaccine (dated by TCRdb to 2016 to 2018). Receptor libraries were prepared by RT-PCR. TCRdb records Illumina HiSeq 2500 as the sequencer. In-frame beta chains were kept once TCRdb had trimmed the public reads at Q25 with fastp and called clones with MiXCR. Entries that share a CDR3 protein sequence are merged under the most common genes and DNA. This sample is represented by 550,000 to 800,000 distinct CDR3 sequences; over 11% of them were singletons. The ten top clones hold approximately 7% of the sample. Sequenced material: PBMCs from blood, taken around two weeks before vaccination. These receptors were taken from a man aged 50 or older who received an inactivated influenza vaccine. Donor details come from another sample of the same person, matched by shared clones.

V gene TRBV28 combines with J gene TRBJ2-1; a possible D gene is TRBD1 (6 bases). CDR3 length equals 14 residues. V lost 6 bases, J lost 9 bases, and 18 bases lay in between. The germline gives CDR1 MDHEN, CDR2 SYDVKM. The chain's CDR3 is CASSSISEGGEQFF. The CDR3 DNA follows: TGTGCCAGCAGCAGCATCTCGGAAGGGGGTGAGCAGTTCTTC.

This clonotype turned up a few times. The V and J genes are TRBV28 and TRBJ1-4; D is possibly TRBD1 (5 bases). The CDR3 has 13 amino acids. Germline V gives CDR1 MDHEN, CDR2 SYDVKM. V was shortened by 7 bases and J by 7 bases, with 13 bases between the two germline ends. The CDR3 protein is CASIGGVAEKLFF. The CDR3 DNA sequence: TGTGCCAGCATCGGGGGTGTGGCTGAAAAACTGTTTTTT.